The 4 T cell receptor beta chains below come from one sample, sequenced in a study of cytomegalovirus exposure and HLA in healthy donors. The method was immunoSEQ multiplex PCR; TCRdb's version includes in-frame clones alone and lacks a portion of them. The top ten hold 16% of the sample, which has 150,000 to 200,000 clones, 85% seen once. The sample comprised PBMCs. The receptors shown here come from a man aged 18 to 29 in good health and CMV-seropositive.

This clone was counted between two and nine times. The V call is TRBV5-8, the J call TRBJ1-6; D might be TRBD1 (5 bases). Germline CDR1 reads SGHTS; CDR2 reads YDEGEE. CDR3 length equals 13 residues. V was clipped by 7 bases and J by 7 bases, with 12 bases between them. CDR3 DNA: TGTGCCAGCCGGGGGGTGCGGAATTCACCCCTCCACTTT. Protein sequence: CASRGVRNSPLHF.

CDR3 bases: TGTGCCAGCAGTTCCCCGTATGAGCAGTTCTTC. Protein: CASSSPYEQFF. The genes are TRBV6-1 and TRBJ2-1; D remains unclear. Looked up from germline, CDR1 is MNHNS and CDR2 is SASEGT. The CDR3 sequence is 11 residues long. With 5 bases removed from V and 8 bases from J, the gap between germline ends came to 7 bases.

The J gene is TRBJ2-2, the V gene TRBV7-6, with D possibly being TRBD1 (7 bases). This CDR3 is built from 17 residues. Germline V CDR1 and CDR2: SGHVS, FNYEAQ. Trimming stripped 4 bases from V and 5 bases from J, with 20 bases between. The DNA of the CDR3 is TGTGCCAGCAGCTCAAGGAGGGGAAGGGGGCAAACCGGGGAGCTGTTTTTT. It yields the protein CASSSRRGRGQTGELFF.

The V and J genes are TRBV6-1 and TRBJ2-1; D may be TRBD2 (5 bases). V was pared by 4 bases and J by 0 bases, with 16 bases between. In germline, CDR1 is MNHNS, CDR2 SASEGT. The CDR3 has 17 amino acids. CDR3 nucleotide sequence: TGTGCCAGCAGTGTGAGAGCGGCCCCGAGCTCCTACAATGAGCAGTTCTTC. The encoded protein is CASSVRAAPSSYNEQFF.